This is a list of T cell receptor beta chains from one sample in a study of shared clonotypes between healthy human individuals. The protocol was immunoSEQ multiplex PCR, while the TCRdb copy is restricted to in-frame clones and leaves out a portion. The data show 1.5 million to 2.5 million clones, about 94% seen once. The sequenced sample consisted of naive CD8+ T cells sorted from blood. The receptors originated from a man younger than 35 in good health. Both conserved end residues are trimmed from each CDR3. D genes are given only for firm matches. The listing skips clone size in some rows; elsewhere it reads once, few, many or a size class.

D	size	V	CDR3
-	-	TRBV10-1	ANPITDTQY
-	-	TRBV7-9	ASSLTGTQETQY
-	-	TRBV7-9	ASSHLDSDRPYEQY
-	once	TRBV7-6	ASSLAYGGETQY
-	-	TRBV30	AWSPLTANYGYT
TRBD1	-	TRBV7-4	ASSFVGTESYNEQF
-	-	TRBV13	ASSLVSGTGNTIY
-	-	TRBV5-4	ASSGDNTDTQY
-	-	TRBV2	ASKIPGEGGYT
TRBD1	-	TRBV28	ASSLRLGQAHQETQY
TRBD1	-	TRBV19	ASSMDLLDRGDLEAF
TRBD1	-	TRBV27	ASSLQTGGSPLH
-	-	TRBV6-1	ASSPLRVSYEQY
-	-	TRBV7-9	ASSLAIREQF
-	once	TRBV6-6	ASSEPPVYEQY
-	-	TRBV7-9	ASSLAAGELF